This is a list of T cell receptor beta chains from one sample in a study of blood T cell repertoires in COVID-19. Here immunoSEQ multiplex PCR was the method, and the copy in TCRdb shows in-frame clones only, minus some. The data show approximately 180,000 clones, approximately 82% seen once. The material sequenced was PBMCs or T cells enriched from blood (not recorded which). The receptors here all came from a woman aged 45-60 years who had recovered from COVID-19. CDR3s include the opening cysteine and the closing phenylalanine or tryptophan. Fields, in order: J gene, V gene, clone size, D gene, CDR3 DNA, CDR3 protein. D genes are given only for firm matches. Part of the rows lack a size; the others show once, few, many or a class for expanded clones.

TRBJ2-2 TRBV11-2 . . TGTGCCACCCTAGTTGTGAACACCGGGGAGCTGTTTTTT CATLVVNTGELFF
TRBJ1-2 TRBV19 . . TGTGCCAGTAGTTTCACAGGGAACTATGGCTACACCTTC CASSFTGNYGYTF
TRBJ1-6 TRBV7-9 . . TGTGCCAGCAGCTCCGAGGGTATCTATAATTCACCCCTCCACTTT CASSSEGIYNSPLHF
TRBJ1-4 TRBV25-1 . . TGTGCCAGCAGTGAGGGGCCCAGGGGTGGAGAAAAACTGTTTTTT CASSEGPRGGEKLFF
TRBJ1-4 TRBV5-1 . . TGCGCCAGCAGCAGCGGGTCCCGCGGGGAAAAACTGTTTTTT CASSSGSRGEKLFF
TRBJ2-7 TRBV21-1 . . TGTGCCAGCACCAATTCCGGGACTAGCGGGGAGTTACACTACGAGCAGTACTTC CASTNSGTSGELHYEQYF
TRBJ1-6 TRBV11-2 . . TGTGCCAGCAGACCTACCCCGAGCTCCTATAATTCACCCCTCCACTTT CASRPTPSSYNSPLHF
TRBJ1-2 TRBV6-5 . TRBD1 TGTGCCAGCAAAAACACCGGGACAGGGGTCGGCTACACCTTC CASKNTGTGVGYTF
TRBJ2-7 TRBV24-1 . TRBD2 TGTGCCACCAGTGAAGGTCTAGCGGGAATCAACGAGCAGTACTTC CATSEGLAGINEQYF
TRBJ1-3 TRBV5-6 . TRBD1 TGTGCCAGCAGCGACACAGGGGGAGGAAACACCATATATTTT CASSDTGGGNTIYF
TRBJ2-5 TRBV6-2/TRBV6-3 . TRBD2 TGTGCCAGCAGTACAACTAGCGGGAGTGTAATTAGTTTGGAGACCCAGTACTTC CASSTTSGSVISLETQYF
TRBJ2-1 TRBV5-5 once TRBD2 TGTGCCAGCAGCCTACGGACTAGCGGATACAATGAGCAGTTCTTC CASSLRTSGYNEQFF
TRBJ2-7 TRBV6-5 . TRBD1 TGTGCCAGCAGTTTACAGGGGGTATCCTACGAGCAGTACTTC CASSLQGVSYEQYF
TRBJ2-3 TRBV7-9 . . TGTGCCAGCAGCACGACTAGCACAGATACGCAGTATTTT CASSTTSTDTQYF
TRBJ2-3 TRBV27 . TRBD2 TGTGCCAGCAGCACCGGGACTAGCGAAGGAGATACGCAGTATTTT CASSTGTSEGDTQYF
TRBJ2-7 TRBV4-1 . TRBD1 TGCGCCAGCAGCCAAGCGGTTGGGACAGGGCGGTCCGAGCAGTACTTC CASSQAVGTGRSEQYF
TRBJ2-7 TRBV4-2 few . TGTGCCAGCAGCGAACAGGGCTACGAGCAGTACTTC CASSEQGYEQYF
TRBJ2-1 TRBV11-2 . . TGTGCCAGCAGCCAGGACGGGGGTGGTTACAATGAGCAGTTCTTC CASSQDGGGYNEQFF
TRBJ2-1 TRBV6-1 . . TGTGCCAGCATTCGCGGACTTTACAATGAGCAGTTCTTC CASIRGLYNEQFF
TRBJ2-1 TRBV11-3 . TRBD2 TGTGCCAGCAGCTTTGGAGCGAGCGGGGGGAATGAGCAGTTCTTC CASSFGASGGNEQFF
TRBJ2-3 TRBV7-2 . . TGTGCCAGCAGCTTAAATCCCCAGACAGATACGCAGTATTTT CASSLNPQTDTQYF
TRBJ2-7 TRBV7-6 . . TGTGCCAGCAGCCGGGCGACAGGTCCCGGCACGGGCGAGCAGTACTTC CASSRATGPGTGEQYF
TRBJ1-1 TRBV21-1 . . TGTGCCAGGGACAGGGGGCGGATGAGAGCTTTCTTT CARDRGRMRAFF
TRBJ2-1 TRBV11-2 . . TGTGCCAGCAGCCCTATCGACAATGAGCAGTTCTTC CASSPIDNEQFF
TRBJ2-7 TRBV9 . . TGTGCCAGCAGCGTGACAGTCCTTCCCTACGAGCAGTACTTC CASSVTVLPYEQYF
TRBJ2-3 TRBV7-2 . . TGTGCCAGCAGCTTAGGTCAGGTGGTCGGGCAGTATTTT CASSLGQVVGQYF
TRBJ1-1 TRBV19 . . TGTGCCAGTAGTATCCAGACTGAAGCTTTCTTT CASSIQTEAFF
TRBJ2-3 TRBV21-1 . . TGTGCCAGCATGAATGGGCGGGCCGGGATGGGTGCAGATACGCAGTATTTT CASMNGRAGMGADTQYF
TRBJ1-2 TRBV28 . . TGTGCCAGCACCGCGGGAGGCTATACTATTTCTAACTATGGCTACACCTTC CASTAGGYTISNYGYTF
TRBJ2-5 TRBV7-2 once TRBD1 TGTGCCAGCAGCTTTCACAGGGGGCAAGAGACCCAGTACTTC CASSFHRGQETQYF
TRBJ2-3 TRBV11-3 . TRBD2 TGTGCCAGCAGCTTAGATAGCGGGTCTGGCACAGATACGCAGTATTTT CASSLDSGSGTDTQYF
TRBJ1-4 TRBV9 . . TGTGCCAGCAGCGTAGGGATAGCTCTAGGCGAAAAACTGTTTTTT CASSVGIALGEKLFF
TRBJ1-2 TRBV10-3 once . TGTGCCATCAGGGCCCGGGGATGGGATGGCTACACCTTC CAIRARGWDGYTF
TRBJ1-4 TRBV27 . TRBD1 TGTGCCAGCACCCCGTTTGCTGACAGGGGATCAACTAATGAAAAACTGTTTTTT CASTPFADRGSTNEKLFF
TRBJ2-7 TRBV7-2 . . TGTGCCAGCAGCTTAGGAGGGGGCGAGCAGTACTTC CASSLGGGEQYF
TRBJ2-5 TRBV19 . TRBD1 TGTGCCAGTAGTCCTACAGGGGTCGGAGAGACCCAGTACTTC CASSPTGVGETQYF
TRBJ1-5 TRBV7-2 . TRBD1 TGTGCCAGCAGCTCTAGGCCAGGGGGGTCCCAGCCCCAGCATTTT CASSSRPGGSQPQHF
TRBJ2-7 TRBV4-2 . . TGTGCCAGCAGCCAAGAAAGCCAGGGGAGAATCTACGAGCAGTACTTC CASSQESQGRIYEQYF
TRBJ2-2 TRBV5-4 . . TGTGCCAGCAGCTCCCCCACAGGGAACACCGGGGAGCTGTTTTTT CASSSPTGNTGELFF
TRBJ1-6 TRBV7-2 . . TGTGCCAGCAGCTTAGGGCAGGGTGGTTTTTCACCCCTCCACTTT CASSLGQGGFSPLHF
TRBJ1-1 TRBV12-1 . . TGTGCCAGCAGCCAACCGGGACAGGGGAACACTGAAGCTTTCTTT CASSQPGQGNTEAFF
TRBJ1-2 TRBV11-3 . . TGTGCCAGCAGCCCGATCCTAGGTGGCTACACCTTC CASSPILGGYTF
TRBJ1-4 TRBV19 few . TGTGCCAGTACCGGACAGTCTAATGAAAAACTGTTTTTT CASTGQSNEKLFF
TRBJ1-1 TRBV18 . TRBD1 TGTGCCAGCTCACAACAGGGGGCGCAGAACACTGAAGCTTTCTTT CASSQQGAQNTEAFF
TRBJ1-1 TRBV5-1 many . TGCGCCAGCAGCACTGAGGGAAACACTGAAGCTTTCTTT CASSTEGNTEAFF